The next 22 T cell receptor beta chains were all read from a single sample in a study of CD4 T cells in relation to SARS-CoV-2 and coronaviruses. Produced via immunoSEQ multiplex PCR; TCRdb's table is partial and in-frame only. The sample holds 30,000 or so clones; 75% to 80% are singletons and the top ten take around 20%. Antigens for these TCRs are unknown. The unexposed donors gave CD4+ T cells in about 2010-2019, prior to COVID-19. After around nine days of culture, CD4+ T cells were isolated. Sequencing was performed on CD4+ T cells from PBMCs, cultured in vitro. Receptors were obtained from a human donor in good health.

J is TRBJ1-4 and V is TRBV5-1; weak D call: TRBD1 (5 bases). Germline V gene sequence: CDR1 SGHRS, CDR2 YFSETQ. Trimming stripped 4 bases from V and 0 bases from J, with 13 bases between. This CDR3 comprises 16 residues. CDR3 loop: CASSPSDSATNEKLFF. The CDR3 nucleotides are TGCGCCAGCAGCCCTTCTGACAGCGCAACTAATGAAAAACTGTTTTTT.

The chain employs TRBV5-6 and TRBJ2-2, with D maybe TRBD1 (6 bases). The CDR3 consists of 16 residues. V shed 1 base and J shed 0 bases, with 10 bases lying between them. Germline V CDR1 and CDR2: SGHDT, YYEEEE. CDR3 nucleotide sequence: TGTGCCAGCAGCTTGCCGGACAGCGCGAACACCGGGGAGCTGTTTTTT. Translated: CASSLPDSANTGELFF. Drawing the rest from reference TRBV5-6 and TRBJ2-2, the complete variable domain is DAGVTQSPTHLIKTRGQQVTLRCSPKSGHDTVSWYQQALGQGPQFIFQYYEEEERQRGNFPDRFSGHQFPNYSSELNVNALLLGDSALYLCASSLPDSANTGELFFGEGSRLTVL.

The V gene is TRBV30, the J gene TRBJ2-5, with D unresolved. Per the germline V gene, CDR1 is GTSNPN and CDR2 is SVGIG (reference sequence). Trimming removed 2 bases at V and 5 bases at J, with 6 bases between. This CDR3 spans 11 amino acids. The CDR3 is CAWSLSETQYF. The CDR3, as DNA: TGTGCCTGGAGTTTGAGCGAGACCCAGTACTTC. The full variable domain, rest sourced from reference TRBV30 and TRBJ2-5, is SQTIHQWPATLVQPVGSPLSLECTVEGTSNPNLYWYRQAAGRGLQLLFYSVGIGQISSEVPQNLSASRPQDRQFILSSKKLLLSDSGFYLCAWSLSETQYFGPGTRLLVL.

The chain combines TRBV9 with TRBJ2-2; D uncertain. Germline CDR1 SGDLS, CDR2 YYNGEE. The CDR3 has 14 amino acids. V was shortened by 1 base and J by 7 bases, with 11 bases between the two germline ends. CDR3 residues: CASSVTDRNGELFF. In DNA, the CDR3 is TGTGCCAGCAGCGTAACGGACCGCAACGGGGAGCTGTTTTTT. Full variable domain (outside the CDR3, taken from reference TRBV9 and TRBJ2-2): DSGVTQTPKHLITATGQRVTLRCSPRSGDLSVYWYQQSLDQGLQFLIQYYNGEERAKGNILERFSAQQFPDLHSELNLSSLELGDSALYFCASSVTDRNGELFFGEGSRLTVL.

The rearrangement joins TRBV6-5 to TRBJ1-3; D unresolved. The V and J ends lost 5 bases and 3 bases respectively, with 5 bases between them. The germline V gene has CDR1 MNHEY and CDR2 SVGAGI. CDR3 size: 12 residues. The CDR3 protein is CASSRDGNTIYF. DNA for the CDR3: TGTGCCAGCAGTAGAGATGGAAACACCATATATTTT.

V usage is TRBV18 and J usage is TRBJ2-1; TRBD2 is a possible D gene (5 bases). The CDR3 extends over 12 amino acids. V lost 3 bases, J lost 7 bases, and 7 bases lay in between. Germline assignment: CDR1 KGHSH and CDR2 LQKENI. The CDR3 loop is CASSPRENEQFF. The DNA of the CDR3 is TGTGCCAGCTCACCCCGGGAAAATGAGCAGTTCTTC.

The sample holds one count of this clone. V and J are TRBV7-9 and TRBJ2-3; 10 nucleotides match TRBD2. Trimming at V came to 5 bases and at J to 2 bases, leaving 10 bases not matched to a gene. The CDR3 is made up of 17 amino acids. Germline V lookup: CDR1 SEHNR, CDR2 FQNEAQ (reference sequence). CDR3 nucleotides: TGTGCCAGCAGCAACGCCGCTAGCGGGAGAACCACAGATACGCAGTATTTT. Protein product: CASSNAASGRTTDTQYF.

This clone turned up a few times. This CDR3 reads CASSLGPGVATNTGELFF. CDR3 DNA: TGTGCCAGCAGCTTAGGTCCGGGGGTGGCGACGAACACCGGGGAGCTGTTTTTT. The chain links TRBV11-3 to TRBJ2-2; a weak D match, TRBD2 (6 bases). Germline CDR1 SGHNT, CDR2 YENEEA. CDR3 size: 18 residues. V shed 1 base and J shed 0 bases, with 15 bases lying between them.

V gene TRBV12-3 or TRBV12-4 combines with J gene TRBJ2-7; a weak D match, TRBD1 (8 bases). V lost 6 bases, J lost 6 bases, and 12 bases lay in between. The CDR3 totals 12 residues. Here the CDR3 DNA reads TGTGCCAGCAGCACAGGGGGGGGCGAGCAGTACTTC. This encodes CASSTGGGEQYF.

The CDR3 bases are TGTGCCAGCAAACCCGGGACCTCGGGCTACACCTTC. It yields the protein CASKPGTSGYTF. The genes are TRBV2 and TRBJ1-2, with a weak D call TRBD1 (5 bases). CDR1 SNHLY and CDR2 FYNNEI come from the germline V gene. V lost 7 bases to trimming and J lost 8 bases, with 14 bases between them. The CDR3 runs to 12 residues. Filled out from reference TRBV2 and TRBJ1-2, the complete variable domain reads EPEVTQTPSHQVTQMGQEVILRCVPISNHLYFYWYRQILGQKVEFLVSFYNNEISEKSEIFDDQFSVERPDGSNFTLKIRSTKLEDSAMYFCASKPGTSGYTFGSGTRLTVV.

The chain couples TRBV7-8 to TRBJ2-7, with 10 positions matching TRBD2. The CDR3 length is 17 residues. With V trimmed by 1 base and J by 2 bases, 8 bases remained unmatched. The germline V gene has CDR1 SGHVS and CDR2 FQNEAQ. In DNA, the CDR3 is TGTGCCAGCAGCTTAGGGGGAAGACTAGCGGGTCCCTACGAGCAGTACTTC. Encoded protein: CASSLGGRLAGPYEQYF.

Comment on this clone: In the same sample, other DNA sequences code for this CDR3. The V call is TRBV6-1, the J call TRBJ1-2; the match to TRBD1 covers 7 bases. There are 13 residues in the CDR3. Germline lookup yields CDR1 MNHNS and CDR2 SASEGT. The ends lost 3 bases at V and 4 bases at J; junction bases unmatched: 2. The CDR3 protein is CASSENRGYGYTF. The CDR3 DNA follows: TGTGCCAGCAGTGAGAACAGGGGCTATGGCTACACCTTC.

This clone was observed once. The V and J genes are TRBV10-1 and TRBJ2-5, with 7 bases aligning to TRBD2. Per germline, CDR1 WNHNN and CDR2 SYGVQD (reference sequence). Trimming took 6 bases from V and 2 from J; bases not matched to a gene: 3. The CDR3 length is 13 residues. The CDR3 spells CASSASGQETQYF. CDR3 in DNA: TGCGCCAGCAGCGCTAGCGGTCAAGAGACCCAGTACTTC.

V gene TRBV3-1 (or the pseudogene TRBV3-2) combines with J gene TRBJ2-5, with D maybe TRBD1 (6 bases). The CDR3 extends over 17 amino acids. V gave up 0 bases and J gave up 2 bases, with 16 bases separating them. The germline CDR1 and CDR2 sequences are LGHDT and YNNKEL (reference sequence). The DNA for the CDR3 is TGTGCCAGCAGCCAAGATGGAGGCAGGGGCCTTCAAGAGACCCAGTACTTC. Residues: CASSQDGGRGLQETQYF.

This sequence joins TRBV18 and TRBJ2-7; TRBD2 is a possible D gene (6 bases). The CDR3 length is 14 residues. The ends were cut back, 3 bases at V and 0 bases at J, with 9 bases in the middle. Germline CDR1 is KGHSH and CDR2 is LQKENI. The chain's CDR3 is CASSPISGSYEQYF. As DNA, the CDR3 is TGTGCCAGCTCACCGATTAGCGGCTCCTACGAGCAGTACTTC.

J is TRBJ2-3 and V is TRBV5-1; D possibly uses TRBD1 or TRBD2 (6 bases each). The ends were cut back, 5 bases at V and 2 bases at J, with 18 bases in the middle. Germline V gene lookup returns CDR1 SGHRS and CDR2 YFSETQ. The CDR3 length is 16 residues. The CDR3 here is CASSPIRGGDTDTQYF. The CDR3 nucleotides are TGCGCCAGCAGTCCCATCAGGGGCGGGGACACAGATACGCAGTATTTT.

The sample holds one count of this clone. The chain recombines TRBV4-3 with TRBJ1-5; a possible D gene is TRBD1 (6 bases). Per the germline V gene, CDR1 is LGHNA and CDR2 is YSLEER. The CDR3 has 14 residues. V lost 4 bases and J 10 bases, leaving 17 bases between the germline ends. The CDR3 region is CASSLDRTTRPQHF. The CDR3 DNA sequence: TGCGCCAGCAGCCTAGACAGGACGACTCGCCCCCAGCATTTT.

The chain uses TRBV6-5 and TRBJ2-3; 7 bases map to TRBD1. Losses at the gene ends were 6 bases for V and 0 bases for J; bases not matched to a gene: 6. Germline CDR1 MNHEY, CDR2 SVGAGI. The CDR3 covers 15 residues. The CDR3 nucleotides read TGTGCCAGCAGCCCCGGACAGGTTAGCACAGATACGCAGTATTTT. Its protein is CASSPGQVSTDTQYF.

This clone was found once. V and J are TRBV27 and TRBJ1-1, with TRBD1 matching over 9 bases. Trimming took 6 bases from V and 4 from J; bases not matched to a gene: 6. Per germline, CDR1 MNHEY and CDR2 SMNVEV (reference sequence). The CDR3 has 14 residues. In nucleotides, the CDR3 is TGTGCCAGCAGGCGGACAGGGGTTGTCACTGAAGCTTTCTTT. This encodes CASRRTGVVTEAFF.

The chain recombines TRBV7-2 with TRBJ1-2; 11 bases fit TRBD1. J gave up 7 bases and V 4 bases, and 8 bases lay outside the gene matches. The germline CDR1 and CDR2 sequences are SGHTA and FQGNSA. There are 15 residues in the CDR3. CDR3 region: CASSSDRGRRAGYTF. The DNA of the CDR3 is TGTGCCAGCAGCTCGGACAGGGGGCGACGTGCTGGCTACACCTTC.

This chain uses TRBV6-5 with TRBJ2-3; D ambiguous. Trimming cost V 7 bases and J 2 bases, with 13 bases left between them. CDR1 is MNHEY, CDR2 SVGAGI, per germline. This CDR3 contains 14 residues. The CDR3 DNA reads TGTGCCAGCATCCCCCGATGGGCCACAGATACGCAGTATTTT. Amino acid sequence: CASIPRWATDTQYF.

The chain joins TRBV9 to TRBJ1-3; possible D gene TRBD1, 5 bases. CDR1 and CDR2 (germline): SGDLS, YYNGEE. V was pared by 0 bases and J by 8 bases, with 21 bases between. CDR3 length: 17 residues. The CDR3 sequence: CASSVVPRVGVMDTIYF. The DNA for the CDR3 is TGTGCCAGCAGCGTAGTGCCAAGGGTGGGGGTTATGGACACCATATATTTT. Full variable domain (outside the CDR3, taken from reference TRBV9 and TRBJ1-3): DSGVTQTPKHLITATGQRVTLRCSPRSGDLSVYWYQQSLDQGLQFLIQYYNGEERAKGNILERFSAQQFPDLHSELNLSSLELGDSALYFCASSVVPRVGVMDTIYFGEGSWLTVV.